This TCR beta chain was documented in a study of blood T cells in healthy people across ages. Study conclusions and caveats: The unsorted PBMCs prevented any conclusive comparison of naive versus antigen-experienced cells.

Remarks on this clonotype: Its matching antigen is unknown.

Primed by a sample-barcoded 5' primer and a J-beta primer mix, a second PCR proceeded for 7 to 11 cycles. The template-switch adaptor was a 5' adaptor with 12 random nucleotides. It tagged each cDNA molecule. TCRdb used MiXCR to reprocess the 5' RACE reads, holding one entry per CDR3 protein. The sample shows under 2,000,000 distinct CDR3 sequences, 49% of them seen only once. Germline assignment: CDR1 MNHEY and CDR2 SVGAGI. With V trimmed by 0 bases and J by 8 bases, 4 bases remained unmatched. The length of the CDR3 is 16 residues. The sequence was collected from a woman between 40 and 50 years old in good health. The sequenced sample was blood. V is TRBV6-5 and J is TRBJ2-1; 13 bases align to TRBD2. The DNA for the CDR3 is TGTGCCAGCAGTTACTCACCGACTAGCGGGGGGCATGAGCAGTTCTTC. This codes for CASSYSPTSGGHEQFF.